This T cell receptor (beta chain) was sequenced during a study of response to subunit inactivated influenza vaccine. Findings and caveats of the study: Authors suggested seasonal influenza vaccinations each recruit few new T cells.

A remark on this clonotype: The antigen remains unidentified.

The junction had 6 bases not matched to a gene; V was cut back by 0 bases and J by 5 bases. The CDR3 length is 15 residues. Germline values: CDR1 DFQATT, CDR2 SNEGSKA (reference sequence). TCRdb re-derived calls from the RT-PCR reads in MiXCR, one entry per CDR3 protein. The profile shows over 150,000 distinct CDR3 sequences, about an eighth of them singletons. Sequencing was performed on CD8+ T cells sorted from PBMCs, taken 4 to 6 days after vaccination. This TCR was recovered from a man in his fifties who received an inactivated influenza vaccine. The chain couples TRBV20-1 to TRBJ2-1; 8 nucleotides agree with TRBD1. The chain's CDR3 is CSARDLDRGNNEQFF. The DNA of the CDR3 is TGCAGTGCTAGAGATCTCGACAGGGGTAACAATGAGCAGTTCTTC.